Following are 20 T cell receptor beta chains from one sample sequenced in a study of Ad26.COV2.S vaccination and SARS-CoV-2 variants. Treatment defined: around 19 received Ad26.COV2.S at low or high dose, single or two shots; several received placebo; per-sample allocation not given. Sampling occurred on day 63 after the first vaccine or placebo injection. Method: immunoSEQ multiplex PCR; TCRdb's copy keeps in-frame clones and lacks some. The sample gives about half a million clones, 80% to 90% of which show up once; around 1.6% is in the top ten. Sequencing used peripheral blood, obtained in a trial of Ad26.COV2.S vaccine versus placebo. These TCRs come from a person between 18 and 59 years old who received the Ad26.COV2.S COVID-19 vaccine or a placebo.

The chain employs TRBV2 and TRBJ2-5; TRBD2 matches 9 bases. Germline CDR1 reads SNHLY; CDR2 reads FYNNEI. V shed 5 bases and J 5 bases; nucleotides not matched to a gene: 12. The CDR3 is 16 amino acids. CDR3: CASSSLPAGGSETQYF. The DNA for the CDR3 is TGTGCCAGCAGTTCCCTCCCAGCGGGAGGCAGTGAGACCCAGTACTTC. Combining the CDR3 with reference TRBV2 and TRBJ2-5 gives the whole variable domain EPEVTQTPSHQVTQMGQEVILRCVPISNHLYFYWYRQILGQKVEFLVSFYNNEISEKSEIFDDQFSVERPDGSNFTLKIRSTKLEDSAMYFCASSSLPAGGSETQYFGPGTRLLVL.

The chain couples TRBV18 to TRBJ1-4; D is undetermined. The CDR3 contains 13 residues. Germline CDR1 reads KGHSH; CDR2 reads LQKENI. Trimming removed 4 bases at V and 2 bases at J, with 5 bases between. CDR3 sequence reads: CASSQGTNEKLFF. CDR3 nucleotide sequence: TGTGCCAGCTCACAGGGCACTAATGAAAAACTGTTTTTT.

V usage is TRBV28 and J usage is TRBJ1-1; no firm D call. Between the trimmed V and J ends, which lost 3 bases and 8 bases, there was a span of 19 bases. Germline CDR1 MDHEN, CDR2 SYDVKM. CDR3 length equals 15 residues. CDR3 nucleotide sequence: TGTGCCAGCAGTTTGGACGGGCCGATAGGGTCGGAAGCTTTCTTT. As protein: CASSLDGPIGSEAFF.

The chain employs TRBV18 and TRBJ2-5; D is perhaps TRBD1 (5 bases). Trimming pared 3 bases from V and 2 bases from J, leaving 13 bases between. Germline V gene lookup returns CDR1 KGHSH and CDR2 LQKENI. This CDR3 spans 15 amino acids. Here the CDR3 reads CASSPTLGQQETQYF. The CDR3 region has the DNA TGTGCCAGCTCACCTACTTTGGGGCAGCAAGAGACCCAGTACTTC.

The CDR3: CASTPEAQSSYNEQFF. The CDR3, as DNA: TGTGCCAGCACCCCCGAAGCCCAGAGCTCCTACAATGAGCAGTTCTTC. The rearrangement joins TRBV7-6 to TRBJ2-1; D ambiguous. V lost 7 bases and J lost 0, with 16 bases in between. CDR1 and CDR2 from the germline V gene are SGHVS and FNYEAQ. CDR3 length equals 16 residues.

V gene TRBV18 combines with J gene TRBJ2-7; TRBD1 is a possible D gene (5 bases). This CDR3 is 16 amino acids long. V was shortened by 3 bases and J by 2 bases, with 17 bases between the two germline ends. Per germline, CDR1 KGHSH and CDR2 LQKENI. The CDR3 reads CASSPTSSRDAYEQYF. CDR3 coding DNA: TGTGCCAGCTCACCGACATCTTCCAGGGATGCCTACGAGCAGTACTTC.

The CDR3 DNA reads as TGTGCCAGCTCACCACTGTCTAGCGGGGGACTAAGCTCCTACAATGAGCAGTTCTTC. Translated, it gives CASSPLSSGGLSSYNEQFF. The chain employs TRBV18 and TRBJ2-1; 10 bases are a match to TRBD2. This CDR3 contains 19 residues. J lost 0 bases, V lost 1 base, and 9 bases had no gene match. Germline values: CDR1 KGHSH, CDR2 LQKENI. Complete variable domain (other parts from reference TRBV18 and TRBJ2-1): NAGVMQNPRHLVRRRGQEARLRCSPMKGHSHVYWYRQLPEEGLKFMVYLQKENIIDESGMPKERFSAEFPKEGPSILRIQQVVRGDSAAYFCASSPLSSGGLSSYNEQFFGPGTRLTVL.

V and J are TRBV28 and TRBJ1-1, with D perhaps matching TRBD1 (6 bases). The CDR3 is made up of 15 amino acids. Trimming took off 4 bases at V and 6 bases at J, with 18 bases between the two ends. The germline V gene has CDR1 MDHEN and CDR2 SYDVKM. The CDR3 DNA reads TGTGCCAGCAGTTCATACAGGGTTGTTGGGTCTGAAGCTTTCTTT. Amino acid sequence: CASSSYRVVGSEAFF.

This clone was picked up one time. The rearrangement uses TRBV4-1 and TRBJ2-2; D gene uncertain. Germline V gives CDR1 MGHRA, CDR2 YSYEKL. V lost 0 bases and J 5 bases, leaving 16 bases between the germline ends. The CDR3 length is 17 residues. The CDR3 here is CASSQDLLAVQTGELFF. CDR3 sequence (DNA): TGCGCCAGCAGCCAAGATCTTTTGGCGGTTCAGACCGGGGAGCTGTTTTTT.

The chain carries TRBV19 and TRBJ1-2; TRBD1 matches 8 bases. The germline V gene encodes CDR1 LNHDA and CDR2 SQIVND (reference sequence). Trimming at V came to 5 bases and at J to 6 bases, leaving 8 bases not matched to a gene. The length of the CDR3 is 14 residues. The CDR3 reads CASSPTGAVDGYTF. CDR3 nucleotides: TGTGCCAGTAGTCCGACAGGGGCGGTGGATGGCTACACCTTC.

This sequence joins TRBV7-2 and TRBJ1-2; no clear D gene. The CDR3 covers 14 residues. V was trimmed by 1 base and J by 3 bases, leaving 9 bases between them. CDR1 is SGHTA and CDR2 is FQGNSA in the germline V gene. The DNA for the CDR3 is TGTGCCAGCAGCTTAGATAACGGCTACTATGGCTACACCTTC. Protein: CASSLDNGYYGYTF. The variable domain in full, completed from reference TRBV7-2 and TRBJ1-2, reads GAGVSQSPSNKVTEKGKDVELRCDPISGHTALYWYRQSLGQGLEFLIYFQGNSAPDKSGLPSDRFSAERTGGSVSTLTIQRTQQEDSAVYLCASSLDNGYYGYTFGSGTRLTVV.

This chain joins TRBV7-8 and TRBJ2-7; D unclear. Germline V gene data show CDR1 as SGHVS and CDR2 as FQNEAQ. Trimming shortened V by 3 bases and J by 6 bases, and 6 bases separated the two germline ends. The CDR3 totals 11 residues. The CDR3 nucleotides are TGTGCCAGCAGCTTTGGCCTCGAGCAGTACTTC. It translates to CASSFGLEQYF.

The CDR3 protein is CASSVAPSDAEAFF. CDR3 DNA: TGTGCCAGCAGCGTAGCCCCCAGCGACGCTGAAGCTTTCTTT. This chain links TRBV9 with TRBJ1-1; D unresolved. Germline V lookup: CDR1 SGDLS, CDR2 YYNGEE. V was pared by 0 bases and J by 6 bases, with 12 bases between. The CDR3 is 14 amino acids. The whole variable domain, remainder taken from reference TRBV9 and TRBJ1-1, is DSGVTQTPKHLITATGQRVTLRCSPRSGDLSVYWYQQSLDQGLQFLIQYYNGEERAKGNILERFSAQQFPDLHSELNLSSLELGDSALYFCASSVAPSDAEAFFGQGTRLTVV.

This chain uses TRBV30 with TRBJ1-2, with unresolved D. V lost 2 bases and J 2 bases, leaving 9 bases between the germline ends. The CDR3 is 13 amino acids. Germline CDR1 is GTSNPN and CDR2 is SVGIG (reference sequence). CDR3 in amino acids: CAWSWQENYGYTF. The CDR3 DNA reads as TGTGCCTGGAGTTGGCAGGAGAACTATGGCTACACCTTC.

The rearrangement links TRBV18 to TRBJ2-1; D may be TRBD1 (6 bases). Germline V lookup: CDR1 KGHSH, CDR2 LQKENI. CDR3 length: 15 amino acids. V lost 0 bases, J lost 3 bases, and 9 bases lay in between. The chain's CDR3 is CASSPPGASYNEQFF. The CDR3 DNA is TGTGCCAGCTCACCACCGGGGGCGAGCTACAATGAGCAGTTCTTC. Filled out from reference TRBV18 and TRBJ2-1, the complete variable domain reads NAGVMQNPRHLVRRRGQEARLRCSPMKGHSHVYWYRQLPEEGLKFMVYLQKENIIDESGMPKERFSAEFPKEGPSILRIQQVVRGDSAAYFCASSPPGASYNEQFFGPGTRLTVL.

This rearrangement joins TRBV7-9 to TRBJ2-7, with D perhaps TRBD1 (5 bases). CDR3 length: 12 amino acids. V lost 4 bases and J 2 bases, leaving 6 bases between the germline ends. In germline, CDR1 is SEHNR, CDR2 FQNEAQ (reference sequence). CDR3 protein: CASSSDTYEQYF. The CDR3 coding sequence is TGTGCCAGCAGCTCGGACACCTACGAGCAGTACTTC.

The rearrangement joins TRBV13 to TRBJ2-3; 8 nucleotides agree with TRBD1. The ends lost 5 bases at V and 4 bases at J; junction bases unmatched: 5. The CDR3 spans 14 residues. Germline V gene sequence: CDR1 PRHDT, CDR2 FYEKMQ (reference sequence). CDR3 sequence (DNA): TGTGCCAGCAGCCCCCAGGGGGCGGCAGATACGCAGTATTTT. This gives the protein CASSPQGAADTQYF.

This clone was counted once. The J gene is TRBJ1-5, the V gene TRBV12-5; D is undetermined. The CDR3 totals 12 residues. Germline CDR1 and CDR2: LGHNT and FRNRAP. Trimming took off 2 bases at V and 7 bases at J, with 6 bases between the two ends. Here the CDR3 reads CASGLPPQPQHF. CDR3 in DNA: TGTGCTAGTGGTTTGCCCCCCCAGCCCCAGCATTTT.

This chain joins TRBV19 and TRBJ2-2, with D possibly matching TRBD2 (5 bases). The CDR3 contains 15 residues. V was trimmed by 5 bases and J by 12 bases, leaving 22 bases between them. CDR1 is LNHDA and CDR2 is SQIVND in the germline V gene (reference sequence). The CDR3 coding sequence is TGTGCCAGTAGTTTGGAGGTTGATGGGCGAGGCAAGCTGTTTTTT. Its protein is CASSLEVDGRGKLFF.

The V call is TRBV28, the J call TRBJ1-2; D unresolved. Germline V lookup: CDR1 MDHEN, CDR2 SYDVKM. Trimming took 5 bases from V and 2 from J, leaving 6 bases between them. The CDR3 has 12 residues. The CDR3, as DNA: TGTGCCAGCAGTACAGACAACTATGGCTACACCTTC. Translated, it gives CASSTDNYGYTF.